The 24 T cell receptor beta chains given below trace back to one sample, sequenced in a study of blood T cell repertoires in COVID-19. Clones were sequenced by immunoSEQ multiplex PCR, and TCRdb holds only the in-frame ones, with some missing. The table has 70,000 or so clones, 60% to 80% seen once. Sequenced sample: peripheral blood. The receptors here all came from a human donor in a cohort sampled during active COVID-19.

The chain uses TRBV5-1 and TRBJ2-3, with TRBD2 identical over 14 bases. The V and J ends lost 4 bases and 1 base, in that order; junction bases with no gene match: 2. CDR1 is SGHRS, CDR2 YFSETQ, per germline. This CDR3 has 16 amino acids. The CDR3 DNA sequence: TGCGCCAGCAGCGTGGGACTAGCGGGGGGCACAGATACGCAGTATTTT. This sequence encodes CASSVGLAGGTDTQYF.

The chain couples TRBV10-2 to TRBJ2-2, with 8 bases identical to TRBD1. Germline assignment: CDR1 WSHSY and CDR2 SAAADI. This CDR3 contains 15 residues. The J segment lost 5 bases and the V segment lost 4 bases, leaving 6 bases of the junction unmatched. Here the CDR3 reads CASSASRGRTGELFF. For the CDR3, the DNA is TGCGCCAGCAGTGCAAGCAGGGGGCGAACCGGGGAGCTGTTTTTT.

The CDR3: CASSQEDRALKYF. The CDR3, as DNA: TGCGCCAGCAGCCAAGAGGACAGGGCCTTAAAGTACTTC. V is TRBV4-1 and J is TRBJ2-7, with 8 bases matching TRBD1. The V gene end was trimmed by 0 bases and the J gene end by 11 bases; junction bases not matched to a gene: 6. CDR1 and CDR2 from the germline V gene are MGHRA and YSYEKL. This CDR3 comprises 13 residues.

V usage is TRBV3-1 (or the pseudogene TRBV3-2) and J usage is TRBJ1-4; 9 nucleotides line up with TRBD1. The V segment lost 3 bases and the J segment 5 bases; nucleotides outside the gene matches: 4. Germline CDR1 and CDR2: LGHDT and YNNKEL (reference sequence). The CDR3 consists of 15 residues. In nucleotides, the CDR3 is TGTGCCAGCAGCCATGACAGGGGGGCGAATGAAAAACTGTTTTTT. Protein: CASSHDRGANEKLFF.

The CDR3 here is CATSSDRGIGYTF. In DNA form, the CDR3 reads TGTGCCACCAGCAGCGACAGGGGTATTGGCTACACCTTC. The chain carries TRBV15 and TRBJ1-2; 8 nucleotides line up with TRBD1. Per the germline V gene, CDR1 is LNHNV and CDR2 is YYDKDF (reference sequence). There are 13 residues in the CDR3. Trimming removed 3 bases from V and 7 bases from J; junction bases left unmatched: 4.

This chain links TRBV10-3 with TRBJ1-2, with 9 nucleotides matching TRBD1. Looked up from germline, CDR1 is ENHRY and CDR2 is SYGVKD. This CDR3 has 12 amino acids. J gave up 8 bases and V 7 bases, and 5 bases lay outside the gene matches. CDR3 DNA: TGTGCCATCACTCGACAGGGGGAAGGCTACACCTTC. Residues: CAITRQGEGYTF.

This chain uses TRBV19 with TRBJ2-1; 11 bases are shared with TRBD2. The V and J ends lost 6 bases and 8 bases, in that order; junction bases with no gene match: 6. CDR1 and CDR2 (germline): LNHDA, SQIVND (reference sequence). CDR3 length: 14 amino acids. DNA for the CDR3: TGTGCCAGTAGGCCCGGGACTAGCGGCGATGAGCAGTTCTTC. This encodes CASRPGTSGDEQFF.

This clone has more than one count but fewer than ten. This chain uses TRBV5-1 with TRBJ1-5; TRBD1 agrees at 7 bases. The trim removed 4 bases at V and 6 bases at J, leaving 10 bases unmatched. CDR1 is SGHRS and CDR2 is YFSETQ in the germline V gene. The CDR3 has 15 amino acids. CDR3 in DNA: TGCGCCAGCAGCCCCGACAGGGTGGGGGGTCAGCCCCAGCATTTT. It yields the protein CASSPDRVGGQPQHF.

CDR3 DNA sequence: TGTGCCAGCAGTGAGATCAGGGGCCCGCAGTATTTT. As protein: CASSEIRGPQYF. The rearrangement joins TRBV6-1 to TRBJ2-3, with D tentatively TRBD1 (6 bases). Trimming shortened V by 3 bases and J by 10 bases, and 11 bases separated the two germline ends. The CDR3 contains 12 residues. Germline assignment: CDR1 MNHNS and CDR2 SASEGT.

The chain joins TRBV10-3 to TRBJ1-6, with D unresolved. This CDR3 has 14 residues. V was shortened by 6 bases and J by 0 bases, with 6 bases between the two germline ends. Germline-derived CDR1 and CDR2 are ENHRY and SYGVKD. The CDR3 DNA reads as TGTGCCATCAGACGGAGCTCCTATAATTCACCCCTCCACTTT. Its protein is CAIRRSSYNSPLHF.

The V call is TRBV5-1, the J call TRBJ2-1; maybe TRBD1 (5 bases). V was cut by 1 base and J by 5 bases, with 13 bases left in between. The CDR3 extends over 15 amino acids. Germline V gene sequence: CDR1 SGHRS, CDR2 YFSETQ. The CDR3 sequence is CASSLLTRGNNEQFF. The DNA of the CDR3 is TGCGCCAGCAGCTTGTTAACAAGGGGAAACAATGAGCAGTTCTTC.

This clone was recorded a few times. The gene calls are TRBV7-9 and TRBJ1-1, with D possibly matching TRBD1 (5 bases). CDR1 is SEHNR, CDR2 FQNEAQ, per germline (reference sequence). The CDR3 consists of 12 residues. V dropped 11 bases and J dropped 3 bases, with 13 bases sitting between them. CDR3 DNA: TGTGCCGCGGGGGGTTTTCACACTGAAGCTTTCTTT. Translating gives CAAGGFHTEAFF.

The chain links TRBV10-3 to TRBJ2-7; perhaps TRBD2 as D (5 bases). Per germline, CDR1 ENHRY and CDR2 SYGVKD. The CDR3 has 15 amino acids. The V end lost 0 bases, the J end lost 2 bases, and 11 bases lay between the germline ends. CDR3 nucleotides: TGTGCCATCAGTGAGTCTCGGGATCACACCTACGAGCAGTACTTC. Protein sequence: CAISESRDHTYEQYF.

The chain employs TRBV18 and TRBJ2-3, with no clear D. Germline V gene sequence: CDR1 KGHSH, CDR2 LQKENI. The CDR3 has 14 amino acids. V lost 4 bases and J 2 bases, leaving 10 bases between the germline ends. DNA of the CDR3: TGTGCCAGCTCACTCGGAACTACCACAGATACGCAGTATTTT. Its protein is CASSLGTTTDTQYF.

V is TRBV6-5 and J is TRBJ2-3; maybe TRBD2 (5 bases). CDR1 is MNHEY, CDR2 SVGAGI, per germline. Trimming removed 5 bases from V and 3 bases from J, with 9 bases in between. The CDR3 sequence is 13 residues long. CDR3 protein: CASSPPGTDTQYF. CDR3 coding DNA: TGTGCCAGCAGTCCCCCGGGGACAGATACGCAGTATTTT.

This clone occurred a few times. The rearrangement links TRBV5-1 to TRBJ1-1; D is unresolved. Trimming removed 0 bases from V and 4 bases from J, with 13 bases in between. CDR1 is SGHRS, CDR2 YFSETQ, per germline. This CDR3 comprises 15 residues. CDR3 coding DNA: TGCGCCAGCAGCTTGGATCGGGATGCGGCCACTGAAGCTTTCTTT. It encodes CASSLDRDAATEAFF. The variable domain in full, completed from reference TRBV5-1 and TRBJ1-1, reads KAGVTQTPRYLIKTRGQQVTLSCSPISGHRSVSWYQQTPGQGLQFLFEYFSETQRNKGNFPGRFSGRQFSNSRSEMNVSTLELGDSALYLCASSLDRDAATEAFFGQGTRLTVV.

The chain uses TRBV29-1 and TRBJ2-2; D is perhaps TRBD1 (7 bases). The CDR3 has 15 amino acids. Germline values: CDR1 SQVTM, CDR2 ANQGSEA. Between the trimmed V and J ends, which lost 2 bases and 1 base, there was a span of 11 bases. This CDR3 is CSVERGDRNTGELFF. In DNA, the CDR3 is TGCAGCGTTGAAAGGGGGGACAGGAACACCGGGGAGCTGTTTTTT.

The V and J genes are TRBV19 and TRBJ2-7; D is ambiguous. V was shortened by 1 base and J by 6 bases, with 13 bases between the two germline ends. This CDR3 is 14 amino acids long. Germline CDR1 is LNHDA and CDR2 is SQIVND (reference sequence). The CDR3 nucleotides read TGTGCCAGTAGTATAGTGCCCCGACTGGGCGAGCAGTACTTC. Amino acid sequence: CASSIVPRLGEQYF.

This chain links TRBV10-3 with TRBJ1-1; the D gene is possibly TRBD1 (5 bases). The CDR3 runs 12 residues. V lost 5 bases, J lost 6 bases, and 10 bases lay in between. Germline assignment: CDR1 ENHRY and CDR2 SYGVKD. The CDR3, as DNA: TGTGCCATCAGTTTGGGGGGGTCTGAAGCTTTCTTT. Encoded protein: CAISLGGSEAFF.

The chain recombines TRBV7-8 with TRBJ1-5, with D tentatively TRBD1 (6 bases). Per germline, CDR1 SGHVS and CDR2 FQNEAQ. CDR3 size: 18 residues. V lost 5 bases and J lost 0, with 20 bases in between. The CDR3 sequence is CASSLRTPGAYSNQPQHF. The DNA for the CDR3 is TGTGCCAGCAGCCTACGGACCCCAGGGGCTTATAGCAATCAGCCCCAGCATTTT.

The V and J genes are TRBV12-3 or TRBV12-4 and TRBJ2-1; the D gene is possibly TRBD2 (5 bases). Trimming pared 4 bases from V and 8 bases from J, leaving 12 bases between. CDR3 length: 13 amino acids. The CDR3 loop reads CASSSLTGDEQFF. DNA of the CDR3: TGTGCCAGCAGTTCCTTGACCGGGGATGAGCAGTTCTTC.

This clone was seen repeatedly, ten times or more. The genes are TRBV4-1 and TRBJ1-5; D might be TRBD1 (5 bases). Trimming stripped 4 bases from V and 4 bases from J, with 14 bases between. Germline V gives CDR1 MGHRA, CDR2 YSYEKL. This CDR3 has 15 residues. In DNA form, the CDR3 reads TGCGCCAGCAGCCTAGAGTGGGGGGGGAATCAGCCCCAGCATTTT. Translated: CASSLEWGGNQPQHF.

The CDR3 nucleotides read TGTGCCAGCAGCTCGAGGGGACAGGGTAACTATGGCTACACCTTC. This sequence encodes CASSSRGQGNYGYTF. The chain has TRBV5-4 and TRBJ1-2, with TRBD1 matching 9 bases. The length of the CDR3 is 15 residues. Germline V gene data show CDR1 as SGHNT and CDR2 as YYREEE (reference sequence). Unmatched junction bases numbered 4, after V lost 3 bases and J lost 1 base.

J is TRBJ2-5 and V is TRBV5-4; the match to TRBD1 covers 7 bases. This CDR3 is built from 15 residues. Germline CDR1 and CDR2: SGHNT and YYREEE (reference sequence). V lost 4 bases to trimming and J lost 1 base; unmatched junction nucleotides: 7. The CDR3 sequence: CASSPLAGGQETQYF. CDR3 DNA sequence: TGTGCCAGCAGCCCCCTAGCAGGGGGCCAAGAGACCCAGTACTTC.